This T cell receptor (beta chain) was documented in a study of blood T cells in healthy people across ages. As concerns this clonotype: Its target is not known.

Trimming left V 6 bases short and J 4 bases short, with 12 bases between. This CDR3 comprises 13 residues. CDR1 and CDR2 from the germline V gene are SNHLY and FYNNEI. Study-wide points: Diversity estimated from one million T cells was considered an underestimate. PBMCs went unsorted, and a conclusive naive versus antigen-experienced comparison was therefore prevented.

Combining a sample-barcoded 5' primer with a J-beta primer mix, a second PCR ran for roughly 6 to 11 cycles. Every cDNA molecule carried a tag from a template-switch adaptor bearing 12 random nucleotides. TCRdb processed the 5' RACE reads anew with MiXCR; each CDR3 protein has one entry. Of 1.5 million to 2 million distinct CDR3 sequences listed, 28% are singletons. Approximately 10 milliliters was the volume of peripheral blood drawn from each donor. The sequence was collected from a woman aged 25 to 39 in good health. The V and J genes are TRBV2 and TRBJ2-5, with D tentatively TRBD1 (6 bases). Source material: blood. The CDR3 coding sequence is TGTGCCAGCAGCGGACAGATGGGAGAGACCCAGTACTTC. Protein product: CASSGQMGETQYF.